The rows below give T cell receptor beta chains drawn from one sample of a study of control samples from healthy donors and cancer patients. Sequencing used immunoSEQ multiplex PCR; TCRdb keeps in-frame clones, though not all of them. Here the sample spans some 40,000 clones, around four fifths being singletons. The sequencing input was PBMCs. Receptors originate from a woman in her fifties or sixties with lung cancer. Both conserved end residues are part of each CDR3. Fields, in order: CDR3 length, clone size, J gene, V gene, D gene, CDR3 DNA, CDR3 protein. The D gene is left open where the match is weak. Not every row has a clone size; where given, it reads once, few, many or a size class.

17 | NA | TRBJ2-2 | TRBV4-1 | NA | TGCGCCAGCAGCCCTTCCGGGAGCAGGGATAACACCGGGGAGCTGTTTTTT | CASSPSGSRDNTGELFF
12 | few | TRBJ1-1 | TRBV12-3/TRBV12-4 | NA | TGTGCCAGCAGTTACGGATACACTGAAGCTTTCTTT | CASSYGYTEAFF
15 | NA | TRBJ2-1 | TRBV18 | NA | TGTGCCAGCTCACCATACGACCGTTTAGGAAATGAGCAGTTCTTC | CASSPYDRLGNEQFF
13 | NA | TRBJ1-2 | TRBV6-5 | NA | TGTGCCAGCAGTTATACCGAGTTCTATGGCTACACCTTC | CASSYTEFYGYTF
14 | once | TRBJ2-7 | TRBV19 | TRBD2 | TGTGCCAGTAGTTTCCTAGCGGGAGCTTACGAGCAGTACTTC | CASSFLAGAYEQYF
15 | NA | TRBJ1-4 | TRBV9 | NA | TGTGCCAGCAGCGTAGAGGACGGAGCTAATGAAAAACTGTTTTTT | CASSVEDGANEKLFF
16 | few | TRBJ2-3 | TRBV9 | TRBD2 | TGTGCCAGCAGCGTAGAGACTAGCGGGGGCCCAGATACGCAGTATTTT | CASSVETSGGPDTQYF
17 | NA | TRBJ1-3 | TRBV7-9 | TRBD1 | TGTGCCAGCAGACCTTCTGGGACAGACCGCTCTGGAAACACCATATATTTT | CASRPSGTDRSGNTIYF
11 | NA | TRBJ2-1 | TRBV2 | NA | TGTGCCTCGACTAGTTTCTATGAGCAGTTCTTC | CASTSFYEQFF
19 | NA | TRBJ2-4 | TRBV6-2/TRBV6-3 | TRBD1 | TGTGCCAGCAGTTACTCGACAGGGGATCAGATTCTAGCCAAAAACATTCAGTACTTC | CASSYSTGDQILAKNIQYF
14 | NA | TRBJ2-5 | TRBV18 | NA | TGTGCCAGCTCACCACAGGGGGGTCAAGAGACCCAGTACTTC | CASSPQGGQETQYF
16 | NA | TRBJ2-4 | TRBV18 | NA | TGTGCCAGCTCACTTTCCGGGCCGCCCCTAGGAAACATTCAGTACTTC | CASSLSGPPLGNIQYF